The subject of this entry is one T cell receptor (beta chain). Generated by immunoSEQ multiplex PCR, the TCRdb table keeps only in-frame clones and is missing some. The table records 300,000 or so clones, 87% of them present only once. The data originate from a study of blood T cell repertoires in COVID-19. V shed 3 bases, J shed 8 bases, and the junction held 2 bases outside the gene matches. This CDR3 has 13 residues. CDR1 is GTSNPN and CDR2 is SVGIG in the germline V gene (reference sequence). The receptor comes from a woman between 25 and 40 years old who had recovered from COVID-19. The source material was PBMCs or T cells enriched from blood (not recorded which). The chain couples TRBV30 to TRBJ1-6; 9 bases align to TRBD1. This CDR3 reads CAWSRTGDSPLHF. The CDR3 DNA is TGTGCCTGGAGCCGGACAGGGGATTCACCCCTCCACTTT.